This TCR beta chain was recorded in a study of shared clonotypes between healthy human individuals. Study-level information: CD8 memory received one plate per donor, CD8 naive two, CD4 memory three and CD4 naive three. Findings and caveats of the study: Blood was the only sampled material, and tissue repertoires likely differ. Represented diversity (both genetic and exposure-history) was limited by the small number of donors.

CD45RO-negative, CCR7-positively selected cells formed the naive CD8 fraction, excluding terminally differentiated effector memory CD45RA+ cells. Donors were healthy HIV-negative adults without recent acute infections or vaccinations. Per germline, CDR1 ENHRY and CDR2 SYGVKD. This CDR3 has 14 residues. The V gene end was trimmed by 3 bases and the J gene end by 4 bases; junction bases not matched to a gene: 5. A single count supports this clone. The target antigen is unknown. Sequencing was performed with immunoSEQ multiplex PCR; in TCRdb, only in-frame clones are kept and a portion is missing. The table lists roughly 2,000,000 clones, 90% to 95% of them singletons, with more than 1.5% in the top ten.

The V gene is TRBV10-3, the J gene TRBJ2-7; 8 bases are shared with TRBD1. The sequence came from a man aged 18 to 29 in good health. Some clones in this sample may be carry-over from other donors' samples. Specimen: naive CD8+ T cells from PBMCs. CDR3 loop: CAISDGTGRYEQYF. The CDR3, as DNA: TGTGCCATCAGTGACGGGACAGGTCGATACGAGCAGTACTTC.